The source of this T cell receptor (beta chain) is a study of blood T cells in healthy people across ages. The germline gives CDR1 SGHKS, CDR2 YYEKEE (reference sequence). The CDR3 loop spans 17 amino acids. V lost 3 bases, J lost 6 bases, and 15 bases stayed unmatched. In this sample, this clonotype turned up a few times. The antigen is undetermined. Findings of the study overall: Lack of knowledge of donor CMV status possibly confounded expanded clonotype changes.

A second PCR, run for 7 to 11 cycles, used a sample-barcoded 5' primer plus a J-beta primer mix. MiXCR, applied by TCRdb to the 5' RACE reads, yields one record per CDR3 protein. The data show about 930,000 distinct CDR3 sequences, roughly 28% seen once. This sample was also put to use in a study of T cells of mothers and their children.

This chain links TRBV5-5 with TRBJ2-1; TRBD1 matches 7 bases. The clonotype originates from a woman in her 40s in good health. Sequenced sample: blood. The CDR3 is CASSYVGVFPGGNEQFF. CDR3 nucleotide sequence: TGTGCCAGCAGCTATGTCGGAGTGTTTCCAGGGGGCAATGAGCAGTTCTTC. Together with reference TRBV5-5 and TRBJ2-1, the CDR3 gives the full variable domain: DAGVTQSPTHLIKTRGQQVTLRCSPISGHKSVSWYQQVLGQGPQFIFQYYEKEERGRGNFPDRFSARQFPNYSSELNVNALLLGDSALYLCASSYVGVFPGGNEQFFGPGTRLTVL.